This T cell receptor (beta chain) emerged from a study of STAT5B mutations in CD4+ large granular lymphocyte leukemia (dated by TCRdb to 2021 to 2024). In the study overall: Among healthy controls, the CDR3 'QG' motif was associated with a particular HLA allele. The study compared the TCRbeta repertoires of patients with CD4+ T-cell large granular lymphocyte leukemia against those of healthy blood donors. Flow cytometry on FACSCanto II or FACSVerse showed that the purified fractions were more than 95% pure among lymphocytes.

The healthy control group was made up of around 38 blood donors, and the Finnish Red Cross blood service supplied their buffy coats. All TCR-sequenced material derived from peripheral blood: patient blood samples and healthy donor buffy coats. Ficoll-Hypaque gradient centrifugation was used to isolate peripheral blood mononuclear cells. CD4+ cells were purified magnetically from the buffy coats of healthy controls. Genomic DNA was extracted using the Gentra Puregene Cell and Tissue kit, and a Qubit 2.0 fluorometer was used to quantify it. CDR1 KGHSH and CDR2 LQKENI were looked up in the germline V gene. The CDR3 goes from the cysteine to the phenylalanine over 12 residues. The CDR3 DNA has 36 bases and is translated from base 1. Trimming takes 3 bases from V and 4 bases from J, and the germline ends sit 6 bases apart. As for this clone: Which antigen it targets is not known. The sample holds no much larger clone one base away, and base qualities are not on file.

The immunoSEQ assay at survey resolution was applied to genomic DNA for sequencing of TCRbeta rearrangements. Per the source publication's procedure: In the TCR sequencing data, the smallest productive clonotype frequency that could be detected was 2.59 x 10-5. Only productive TCRbeta rearrangements, meaning sequences that were complete and in-frame, were kept for the analyses. Sample clonality was computed as Simpson clonality in the immunoSEQ Analyzer version 3.0. Clones were categorized by frequency as very rare, small, medium, large (1-20%) or hyperexpanded (>20%). OLGA 1.2.3 estimated generation probabilities, VDJtools produced V-gene circos plots, VDJdb was queried for specificities, and GLIPH identified CDR3 motifs. TCRdb limited this immuneACCESS table to in-frame rearrangements with V and J called. A share of clones is missing; checked studies link under half to unresolved V genes, and the rest is unexplained. V and J calls plus clone size are reproduced from that table; the DNA served to infer D and trimming. Within this sample are under 40,000 clones, with under 80% of them counted one time only. Jointly, the top ten make up approximately 2% of the sample.

On the study overall, not on this receptor specifically: TRBV06-family usage was enriched among the top patient clones (8/27) compared with healthy controls (2/35). Compared with healthy CD4+ repertoires, CD4-sorted patient repertoires appeared more clonal, and this difference remained even after the putative leukemic clones were removed. Each patient's main leukemic clonotypes were private, but more than 20% of these clonotypes showed up at low frequency in the non-leukemic repertoires of other patients. Data were not HLA-matched; higher clonality in CD4+ versus CD8+ T-LGLL could reflect the relatively small sample size.

This TCR was recovered from a human donor in good health. Sample: CD4+ T cells from blood buffy coats. The sequence joins TRBV18 to TRBJ1-1; no D gene is confidently identified. Here is the DNA: TGTGCCAGCTCACCGGGCAGCACTGAAGCTTTCTTT. Its product reads: CASSPGSTEAFF.